This record concerns one TCR beta chain sequence. The clone's antigen remains unknown. Within one base of it there is no much larger clone, and no base qualities were kept. TCR CDR3 regions were amplified from genomic DNA by multiplex PCR using the deep immunoSEQ assay. Extracted genomic DNA from each cell subset was spread evenly across all wells of several immunoSEQ 96-well plates, with each plate serving as a replicate. For sorted subsets, each replicate PCR was loaded with roughly 190 ng genomic DNA, equivalent to about 30,000 T cell genomes. The purified libraries were quantified using a Qubit 3.0 fluorometer, sized with a Bioanalyzer 2100, and then quantified again using the KAPA Library Quantification kit. A separate single-read 150-cycle Illumina NextSeq 550 flow cell was used to sequence each immunoSEQ 96-well plate. The original pipeline was this. The immunoSEQ output contained only junctional sequences without quality scores, so filtering could not match that applied to full-length reads. Sequences were annotated with PyIR, a Python wrapper for IgBLAST v1.9, and V/J genes and CDR3 were assigned using IMGT germline references. Reads were filtered out if the reads had weak V/J assignments (E-value above 1e-6), no CDR3, stop codons, out-of-frame junctions, or ambiguous translated residues. V3J clonotypes were defined as sequences sharing the same inferred V gene, J gene, and CDR3 amino acid sequence. To compute the percentage overlap between repertoires, the number of shared unique clonotypes was divided by the size of the smaller repertoire. Three approaches were used to assess repertoire richness: RTK rarefaction, the Chao1 estimator, and Recon v2.1 estimates of unobserved clonotypes. Generation probabilities for all TCRbeta clonotypes obtained by the gDNA method from a handful of donors were computed using OLGA. The source is immuneACCESS, and TCRdb retained only in-frame sequences with V and J called. Part of the clones is not carried over; for the studies checked, unresolved V genes explain less than half of this, and the remainder is unexplained. That table furnishes V, J and clone size, whereas the DNA furnished D and trimming. In this sample the table shows about 2 million clones, 95% of which occur a single time. The top ten constitute 0.1% to 0.15% of the sample.

This sample is drawn from a study of shared clonotypes between healthy human individuals (TCRdb year 2020). Regarding the research as a whole: The cohort included a few men and a couple of women between 18 and 49 years of age. For each donor, three plates each were used for CD4 naive and CD4 memory, two plates were used for CD8 naive, and one plate was used for CD8 memory. Blood TCR repertoires of about five healthy adults were deeply sequenced to estimate repertoire size and the extent of clonotype sharing between individuals. To increase sequencing depth and limit assay-specific biases, different laboratories used diverse techniques to prepare libraries and sequence TCR repertoires. Between about 0.85 and 10 billion PBMCs per donor were obtained by leukapheresis. The paper as a whole reports these results and caveats: Because the study included only a small number of donors, the genetic and exposure-history diversity represented was limited. Even with the large sequencing depth, rarefaction of the sorted-subset datasets indicated that sequencing was incomplete. Sampling was restricted to blood, and TCR repertoires in tissues likely differ from the TCR repertoires found in blood. When four donors were compared, the shared fraction of clonotypes was 5% to 6.5% for naive CD4, around 3.5% for naive CD8, 2.3% for memory CD4, and 0.35% to 0.4% for memory CD8. Based on pairwise subsampling, the degree of clonotype sharing among donors was expected to be affected by sequencing depth. Compared with non-shared clonotypes, clonotypes shared by all four sorted-subset donors had higher generation probabilities. Larger estimated clonotype richness was generally found for naive subsets than for memory subsets.

The donors were healthy, HIV-negative adults with no recently reported acute infections or vaccinations. Only Caucasian adults living in Nashville, Tennessee, USA were represented among the donors. CD4+ T cells were enriched by magnetic negative selection; naive cells were then positively selected on CD45RA, and the negative fraction formed the memory subset. After blood collection by leukapheresis, PBMCs were isolated using Ficoll-Histopaque density gradient centrifugation and then cryopreserved in the vapor phase of liquid nitrogen. Analytical flow cytometry was used to check the purity and quantity of every magnetically sorted T cell population. Genomic DNA was isolated from each sorted fraction and quantified by UV absorbance on a Nanodrop 2000c. Measured from the cysteine to the phenylalanine, the CDR3 is 15 residues long. Just CDR3 DNA is preserved here, 45 bases in frame from base 1. The germline V gene supplies CDR1 MDHEN and CDR2 SYDVKM. A distance of 13 bases separates the germline ends of V and J, which lose 6 bases and 1 base respectively.

The sequence joins TRBV28 to TRBJ1-5; the D gene is not confidently resolved. This TCR derives from a man between 18 and 35 years old in good health. Material: naive CD4+ T cells sorted from blood. The cell subset or site label corresponds to: CD45RA+ positively selected. The CDR3 sequence is CASRRTPGSNQPQHF. The base sequence is TGTGCCAGCAGACGTACCCCAGGAAGCAATCAGCCCCAGCATTTT.